One sample yielded the 28 T cell receptor beta chains listed below, sequenced in a study of blood T cell repertoires in COVID-19. TCRdb keeps only in-frame clones here, not all; method: immunoSEQ multiplex PCR. The top ten clones hold about 4.7% of a sample with 300,000 to 400,000 clones, over 70% of them seen once. Sequencing was done on a sample of PBMCs or T cells enriched from blood (not recorded which). Receptor source: a man aged 30 to 39 who had recovered from COVID-19.

This chain joins TRBV5-1 and TRBJ1-3, with TRBD1 identical over 7 bases. This CDR3 contains 15 residues. With V trimmed by 3 bases and J by 4 bases, 7 bases remained unmatched. Germline V lookup: CDR1 SGHRS, CDR2 YFSETQ. The CDR3 nucleotides read TGCGCCAGCAGCTCCGGACAGGTTGTGGGAAACACCATATATTTT. Its translation is CASSSGQVVGNTIYF.

The chain joins TRBV10-1 to TRBJ2-7; 8 nucleotides agree with TRBD1. Germline CDR1 and CDR2: WNHNN and SYGVQD (reference sequence). The ends lost 6 bases at V and 7 bases at J; junction bases unmatched: 8. CDR3 length equals 13 residues. This chain's CDR3 is CASSTDRAGEQYF. The CDR3, as DNA: TGCGCCAGCAGCACGGACAGGGCTGGTGAGCAGTACTTC.

The rearrangement joins TRBV25-1 to TRBJ2-1; D call uncertain. Germline CDR1 and CDR2: MGHDK and SYGVNS. This CDR3 is built from 13 residues. Deletions cut 4 bases from V and 5 bases from J, with 9 bases between. The CDR3 DNA is TGTGCCAGCAGTGGTGAGAGGAACAATGAGCAGTTCTTC. Residues: CASSGERNNEQFF. Combining the CDR3 with reference TRBV25-1 and TRBJ2-1 gives the whole variable domain EADIYQTPRYLVIGTGKKITLECSQTMGHDKMYWYQQDPGMELHLIHYSYGVNSTEKGDLSSESTVSRIRTEHFPLTLESARPSHTSQYLCASSGERNNEQFFGPGTRLTVL.

This clone was recorded once. The gene calls are TRBV10-3 and TRBJ1-2; 9 nucleotides line up with TRBD1. J lost 1 base, V lost 5 bases, and 20 bases had no gene match. Germline V gene sequence: CDR1 ENHRY, CDR2 SYGVKD. CDR3 length equals 20 residues. The CDR3 DNA sequence: TGTGCCATCAGTAGACAGGGGGTAAAGAACGAAACCGACCATAACTATGGCTACACCTTC. It encodes CAISRQGVKNETDHNYGYTF.

CDR3 protein: CATSRGHTYGYTF. As DNA, the CDR3 is TGTGCCACCAGCAGAGGACACACCTATGGCTACACCTTC. The genes are TRBV15 and TRBJ1-2; the D is unclear. The CDR3 spans 13 residues. Deletions cut 1 base from V and 4 bases from J, with 7 bases between. Germline values: CDR1 LNHNV, CDR2 YYDKDF (reference sequence).

In this sample, this clone turned up once. The V call is TRBV5-1, the J call TRBJ1-6; 11 bases align to TRBD1. The CDR3 is 18 amino acids. Germline CDR1 reads SGHRS; CDR2 reads YFSETQ. Trimming cost V 0 bases and J 8 bases; bases outside gene matches: 10. Written as DNA, the CDR3 is TGCGCCAGCAGCTTGGTTGGACAGGGGGCGACCCTCTATTCACCCCTCCACTTT. As protein: CASSLVGQGATLYSPLHF.

The chain combines TRBV5-1 with TRBJ2-5; 8 bases align to TRBD2. The germline CDR1 and CDR2 sequences are SGHRS and YFSETQ. The CDR3 runs to 16 residues. V dropped 4 bases and J dropped 9; count of bases not matched to a gene: 17. The CDR3 loop reads CASSRLGTRGKRAQYF. The CDR3 DNA follows: TGCGCCAGCAGCCGCCTAGGGACTAGGGGGAAGCGGGCCCAGTACTTC.

Turning to this clone: This same CDR3 is encoded by further DNA sequences in the sample. The chain employs TRBV6-1 and TRBJ2-7, with D perhaps TRBD1 (6 bases). CDR1 MNHNS and CDR2 SASEGT come from the germline V gene. CDR3 length: 14 amino acids. V lost 3 bases to trimming and J lost 0 bases, with 9 bases between them. CDR3 loop: CASSDTGSSYEQYF. CDR3 bases: TGTGCCAGCAGTGATACAGGGAGCTCCTACGAGCAGTACTTC.

In its sample, this clone was seen a few times. CDR3 bases: TGCGCCAGCAGTGACGGGACTGCGTATGGCTACACCTTC. Amino acids: CASSDGTAYGYTF. The rearrangement joins TRBV10-1 to TRBJ1-2; perhaps TRBD1 as D (5 bases). The CDR3 is made up of 13 amino acids. CDR1 is WNHNN, CDR2 SYGVQD, per germline (reference sequence). V gave up 3 bases and J gave up 5 bases, with 10 bases separating them.

The gene calls are TRBV7-3 and TRBJ1-2; 10 bases map to TRBD1. V gave up 3 bases and J gave up 8 bases; unmatched junction bases: 9. Per germline, CDR1 SGHTA and CDR2 FQGTGA. CDR3 length: 15 residues. CDR3 region: CASSFSGQGFEGYTF. The CDR3 DNA is TGTGCCAGCAGCTTTTCGGGACAGGGGTTCGAAGGCTACACCTTC.

V and J are TRBV25-1 and TRBJ1-2, with TRBD1 identical over 9 bases. Germline V lookup: CDR1 MGHDK, CDR2 SYGVNS. With 5 bases clipped from V and 4 bases from J, the junction kept 8 bases outside the gene matches. CDR3 length equals 15 residues. The CDR3 is CASSPHRGLGYGYTF. CDR3 DNA sequence: TGTGCCAGCAGTCCTCACAGGGGGCTGGGCTATGGCTACACCTTC.

The rearrangement links TRBV7-9 to TRBJ2-2, with 11 bases matching TRBD1. Germline V gives CDR1 SEHNR, CDR2 FQNEAQ (reference sequence). With V trimmed by 4 bases and J by 5 bases, 6 bases remained unmatched. This CDR3 is built from 16 residues. Written as DNA, the CDR3 is TGTGCCAGCAGCTCAGTGGGACAGGGGGTTACCGGGGAGCTGTTTTTT. Translated: CASSSVGQGVTGELFF. Combining the CDR3 with reference TRBV7-9 and TRBJ2-2 gives the whole variable domain DTGVSQNPRHKITKRGQNVTFRCDPISEHNRLYWYRQTLGQGPEFLTYFQNEAQLEKSRLLSDRFSAERPKGSFSTLEIQRTEQGDSAMYLCASSSVGQGVTGELFFGEGSRLTVL.

The rearrangement links TRBV4-1 to TRBJ2-4; TRBD2 agrees at 12 bases. This CDR3 is built from 20 residues. V dropped 0 bases and J dropped 1; count of bases not matched to a gene: 10. The germline V gene has CDR1 MGHRA and CDR2 YSYEKL. The CDR3 sequence: CASSQEVLAGGIGAKNIQYF. CDR3 bases: TGCGCCAGCAGCCAAGAGGTACTAGCGGGGGGCATCGGTGCCAAAAACATTCAGTACTTC.

This clone has only one observation. J is TRBJ1-4 and V is TRBV11-2, with D perhaps matching TRBD1 (5 bases). V lost 7 bases and J 7 bases, leaving 13 bases between the germline ends. There are 13 residues in the CDR3. Germline CDR1 and CDR2: SGHAT and FQNNGV. As DNA, the CDR3 is TGTGCCAGCACCCCAGGGATGGGTGAAAAACTGTTTTTT. Translation gives CASTPGMGEKLFF.

This chain uses TRBV10-1 with TRBJ1-4; TRBD1 matches at 9 bases. The V gene end was trimmed by 0 bases and the J gene end by 7 bases; junction bases not matched to a gene: 9. There are 17 residues in the CDR3. Per the germline V gene, CDR1 is WNHNN and CDR2 is SYGVQD (reference sequence). The CDR3 protein is CASSESGSTGGTEKLFF. The CDR3 DNA is TGCGCCAGCAGTGAGTCGGGTTCGACAGGGGGGACTGAAAAACTGTTTTTT.

The gene calls are TRBV19 and TRBJ2-2; 7 bases are shared with TRBD2. The CDR3 length is 15 residues. Germline V gene data show CDR1 as LNHDA and CDR2 as SQIVND (reference sequence). With 6 bases clipped from V and 1 base from J, the junction kept 5 bases outside the gene matches. CDR3 protein: CASSGGTVNTGELFF. DNA of the CDR3: TGTGCCAGTAGCGGGGGGACGGTGAACACCGGGGAGCTGTTTTTT. Variable domain in full (rest from reference TRBV19 and TRBJ2-2): DGGITQSPKYLFRKEGQNVTLSCEQNLNHDAMYWYRQDPGQGLRLIYYSQIVNDFQKGDIAEGYSVSREKKESFPLTVTSAQKNPTAFYLCASSGGTVNTGELFFGEGSRLTVL.

This clone was counted once. This sequence joins TRBV7-9 and TRBJ1-6; 7 positions match TRBD1. Germline CDR1 and CDR2: SEHNR and FQNEAQ (reference sequence). V lost 4 bases and J lost 5; bases outside the gene matches: 2. The length of the CDR3 is 14 residues. The DNA for the CDR3 is TGTGCCAGCAGCTGGGACAGCAATAATTCACCCCTCCACTTT. It encodes CASSWDSNNSPLHF.

The chain combines TRBV25-1 with TRBJ1-2; no clear D gene. This CDR3 region has 14 residues. The V gene's germline CDR1 is MGHDK and CDR2 SYGVNS. Trimming removed 1 base at V and 6 bases at J, with 12 bases between. The CDR3 DNA is TGTGCCAGCAGTGAATTGTTGGAGAAAAATGGCTACACCTTC. It is translated as CASSELLEKNGYTF.

The chain is built from TRBV28 and TRBJ2-7; 10 bases are shared with TRBD2. There are 18 residues in the CDR3. The V and J ends lost 3 bases and 0 bases, in that order; junction bases with no gene match: 11. Germline V gives CDR1 MDHEN, CDR2 SYDVKM. Written as DNA, the CDR3 is TGTGCCAGCAGTTTCTCCCTTACTAGCGGGGTGAGCTCCTACGAGCAGTACTTC. It yields the protein CASSFSLTSGVSSYEQYF. The full variable domain, its missing parts supplied by reference TRBV28 and TRBJ2-7, is DVKVTQSSRYLVKRTGEKVFLECVQDMDHENMFWYRQDPGLGLRLIYFSYDVKMKEKGDIPEGYSVSREKKERFSLILESASTNQTSMYLCASSFSLTSGVSSYEQYFGPGTRLTVT.

This chain links TRBV5-1 with TRBJ1-2, with 8 bases aligning to TRBD1. Germline CDR1 SGHRS, CDR2 YFSETQ. Unmatched junction bases numbered 9, after V lost 9 bases and J lost 8 bases. The CDR3 consists of 12 residues. DNA for the CDR3: TGCGCCACCAGACAGGGGAAAGAAGGCTACACCTTC. Its translation is CATRQGKEGYTF. The variable domain in full, completed from reference TRBV5-1 and TRBJ1-2, reads KAGVTQTPRYLIKTRGQQVTLSCSPISGHRSVSWYQQTPGQGLQFLFEYFSETQRNKGNFPGRFSGRQFSNSRSEMNVSTLELGDSALYLCATRQGKEGYTFGSGTRLTVV.

In this sample, this clone turned up once. V usage is TRBV21-1 and J usage is TRBJ1-6; TRBD1, the table's D call, lacks a check against the DNA. TRBV21-1 is a listed pseudogene. This CDR3 region has 15 residues. The CDR3 region is CASNNRTVYNSPLHF. The CDR3 DNA reads TGTGCCAGCAACAACCGGACAGTCTATAATTCACCCCTCCACTTT.

The rearrangement uses TRBV6-5 and TRBJ1-2, with 9 positions matching TRBD1. This CDR3 has 14 residues. Germline lookup yields CDR1 MNHEY and CDR2 SVGAGI. J gave up 6 bases and V 5 bases, and 7 bases lay outside the gene matches. CDR3 in amino acids: CASSQSGTGHGYTF. The CDR3 DNA reads TGTGCCAGCAGTCAGTCCGGGACAGGGCATGGCTACACCTTC.

The CDR3 DNA reads as TGCGCCAGCAGCTTGGAGGCCGCCGGGGCCTACGAGCAGTACTTC. Translated: CASSLEAAGAYEQYF. V usage is TRBV5-1 and J usage is TRBJ2-7; a weak D match, TRBD2 (5 bases). V dropped 0 bases and J dropped 2 bases, with 12 bases sitting between them. This CDR3 is 15 amino acids long. Looked up from germline, CDR1 is SGHRS and CDR2 is YFSETQ.

The J gene is TRBJ2-1, the V gene TRBV4-2, with a tentative D call TRBD2 (7 bases). Germline CDR1 reads LGHNA; CDR2 reads YNFKEQ. This CDR3 has 15 amino acids. V dropped 4 bases and J dropped 2 bases, with 12 bases sitting between them. DNA of the CDR3: TGTGCCAGCAGCCCCCCCGGGGGGCCCTACAATGAGCAGTTCTTC. Encoded protein: CASSPPGGPYNEQFF.

The chain joins TRBV10-1 to TRBJ1-1, with D perhaps matching TRBD1 (6 bases). Trimming left V 2 bases short and J 2 bases short, with 21 bases between. There are 18 residues in the CDR3. Germline values: CDR1 WNHNN, CDR2 SYGVQD (reference sequence). The CDR3 bases are TGCGCCAGCAGTGAGGGTCAGTGGAAGGGGGGGCAAAACACTGAAGCTTTCTTT. Its translation is CASSEGQWKGGQNTEAFF.

This chain uses TRBV2 with TRBJ2-1; 8 bases match TRBD2. Germline lookup yields CDR1 SNHLY and CDR2 FYNNEI. With 8 bases clipped from V and 7 bases from J, the junction kept 13 bases outside the gene matches. CDR3 length equals 15 residues. In nucleotides, the CDR3 is TGTGCCAGCCGACTTCTAGCGGGCGAAACTAATGAGCAGTTCTTC. It codes for CASRLLAGETNEQFF.

The rearrangement links TRBV3-1 (or the pseudogene TRBV3-2) to TRBJ2-3; 8 bases are shared with TRBD2. V shed 4 bases and J 2 bases; nucleotides not matched to a gene: 5. CDR3 size: 15 residues. Germline CDR1 is LGHDT and CDR2 is YNNKEL (reference sequence). In DNA form, the CDR3 reads TGTGCCAGCAGCCCACGGGGGGGCCCCACAGATACGCAGTATTTT. As protein: CASSPRGGPTDTQYF.

CDR3 coding DNA: TGTGCCAGCAGTCCTTTGGACAGGGCGGGTGACATTCAGTACTTC. Its translation: CASSPLDRAGDIQYF. This rearrangement joins TRBV6-5 to TRBJ2-4, with 8 bases fitting TRBD1. Germline V lookup: CDR1 MNHEY, CDR2 SVGAGI. The CDR3 covers 15 residues. V lost 5 bases, J lost 8 bases, and 11 bases stayed unmatched.